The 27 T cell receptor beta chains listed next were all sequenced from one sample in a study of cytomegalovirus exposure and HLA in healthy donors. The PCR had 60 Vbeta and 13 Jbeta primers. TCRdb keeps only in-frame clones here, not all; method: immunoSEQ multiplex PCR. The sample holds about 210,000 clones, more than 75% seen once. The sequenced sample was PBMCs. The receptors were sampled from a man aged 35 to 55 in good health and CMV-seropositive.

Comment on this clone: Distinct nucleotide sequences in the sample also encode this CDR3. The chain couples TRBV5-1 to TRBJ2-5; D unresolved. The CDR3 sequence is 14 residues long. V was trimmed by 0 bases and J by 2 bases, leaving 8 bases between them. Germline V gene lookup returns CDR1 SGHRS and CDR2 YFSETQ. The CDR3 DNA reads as TGCGCCAGCAGCTTGGGCGGTACACAAGAGACCCAGTACTTC. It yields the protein CASSLGGTQETQYF.

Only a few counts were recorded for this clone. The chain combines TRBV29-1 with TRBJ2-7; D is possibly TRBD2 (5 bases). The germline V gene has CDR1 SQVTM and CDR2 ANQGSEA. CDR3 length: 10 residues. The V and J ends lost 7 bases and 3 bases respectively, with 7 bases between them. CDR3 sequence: CSARDYEQYF. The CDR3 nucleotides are TGCAGCGCCCGGGACTACGAGCAGTACTTC.

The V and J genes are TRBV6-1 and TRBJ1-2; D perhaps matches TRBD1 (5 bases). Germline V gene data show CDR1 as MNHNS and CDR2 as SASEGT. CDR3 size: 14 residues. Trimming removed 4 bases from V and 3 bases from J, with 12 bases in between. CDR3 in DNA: TGTGCCAGCAGTGGCGGGGGGTATTACTATGGCTACACCTTC. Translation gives CASSGGGYYYGYTF.

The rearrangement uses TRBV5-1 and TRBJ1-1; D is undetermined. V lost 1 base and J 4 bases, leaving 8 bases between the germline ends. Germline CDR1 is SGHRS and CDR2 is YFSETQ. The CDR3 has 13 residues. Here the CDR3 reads CASSLFRATEAFF. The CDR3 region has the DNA TGCGCCAGCAGCTTGTTTCGCGCCACTGAAGCTTTCTTT.

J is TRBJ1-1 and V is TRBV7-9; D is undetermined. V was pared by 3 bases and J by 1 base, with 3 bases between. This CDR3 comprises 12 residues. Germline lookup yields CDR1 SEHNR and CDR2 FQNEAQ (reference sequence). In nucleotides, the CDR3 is TGTGCCAGCAGCTTTAGGAACACTGAAGCTTTCTTT. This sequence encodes CASSFRNTEAFF.

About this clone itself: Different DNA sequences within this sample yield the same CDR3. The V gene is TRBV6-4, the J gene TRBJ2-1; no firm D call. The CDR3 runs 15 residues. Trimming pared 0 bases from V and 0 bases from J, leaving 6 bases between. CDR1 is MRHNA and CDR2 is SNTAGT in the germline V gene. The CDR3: CASSDSPSSYNEQFF. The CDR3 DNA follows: TGTGCCAGCAGTGACTCCCCGAGCTCCTACAATGAGCAGTTCTTC.

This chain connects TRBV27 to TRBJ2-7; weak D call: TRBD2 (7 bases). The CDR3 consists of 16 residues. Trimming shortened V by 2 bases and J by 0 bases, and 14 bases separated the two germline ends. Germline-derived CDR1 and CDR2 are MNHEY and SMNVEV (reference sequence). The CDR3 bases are TGTGCCAGCAGTTTAAGGGGGGGACTGGGCTCCTACGAGCAGTACGTC. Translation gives CASSLRGGLGSYEQYV.

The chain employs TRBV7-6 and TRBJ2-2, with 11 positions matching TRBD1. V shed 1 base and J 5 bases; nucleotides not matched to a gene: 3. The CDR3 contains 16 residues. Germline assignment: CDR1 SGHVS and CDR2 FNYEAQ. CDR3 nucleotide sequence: TGTGCCAGCAGCTTAGGGACAGGGGGCTGGACCGGGGAGCTGTTTTTT. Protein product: CASSLGTGGWTGELFF. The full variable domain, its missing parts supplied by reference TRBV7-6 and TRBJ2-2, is GAGVSQSPRYKVTKRGQDVALRCDPISGHVSLYWYRQALGQGPEFLTYFNYEAQQDKSGLPNDRFSAERPEGSISTLTIQRTEQRDSAMYRCASSLGTGGWTGELFFGEGSRLTVL.

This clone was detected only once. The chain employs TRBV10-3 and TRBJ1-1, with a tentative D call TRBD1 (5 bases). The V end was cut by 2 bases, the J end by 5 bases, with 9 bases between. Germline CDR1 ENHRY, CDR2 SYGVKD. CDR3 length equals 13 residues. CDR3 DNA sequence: TGTGCCATCAGTGAGGTAGGGGTAACTGAAGCTTTCTTT. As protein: CAISEVGVTEAFF.

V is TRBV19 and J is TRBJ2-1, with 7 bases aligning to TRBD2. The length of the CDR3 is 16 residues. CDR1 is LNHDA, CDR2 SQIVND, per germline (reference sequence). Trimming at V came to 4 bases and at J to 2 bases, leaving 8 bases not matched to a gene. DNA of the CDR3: TGTGCCAGTAGTACCCGGGAGGCCCGACCCTACAATGAGCAGTTCTTC. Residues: CASSTREARPYNEQFF.

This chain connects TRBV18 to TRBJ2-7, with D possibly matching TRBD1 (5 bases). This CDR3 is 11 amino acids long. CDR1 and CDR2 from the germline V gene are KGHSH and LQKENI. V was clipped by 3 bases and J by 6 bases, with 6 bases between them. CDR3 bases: TGTGCCAGCTCACCTACAGGCGAGCAGTACTTC. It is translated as CASSPTGEQYF. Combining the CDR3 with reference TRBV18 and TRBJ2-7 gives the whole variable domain NAGVMQNPRHLVRRRGQEARLRCSPMKGHSHVYWYRQLPEEGLKFMVYLQKENIIDESGMPKERFSAEFPKEGPSILRIQQVVRGDSAAYFCASSPTGEQYFGPGTRLTVT.

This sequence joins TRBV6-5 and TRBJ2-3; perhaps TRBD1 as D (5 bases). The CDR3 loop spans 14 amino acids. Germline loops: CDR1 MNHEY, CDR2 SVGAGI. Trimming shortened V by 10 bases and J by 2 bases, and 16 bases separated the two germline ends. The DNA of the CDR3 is TGTGCCACCACCACTTCAGGGCCCACAGATACGCAGTATTTT. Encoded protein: CATTTSGPTDTQYF.

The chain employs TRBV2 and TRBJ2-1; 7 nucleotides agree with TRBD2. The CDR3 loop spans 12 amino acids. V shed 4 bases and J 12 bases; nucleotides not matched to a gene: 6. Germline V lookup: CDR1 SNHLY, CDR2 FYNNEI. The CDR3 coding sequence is TGTGCCAGCAGTGTTTCTAGCGGATTGCAGTTCTTC. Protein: CASSVSSGLQFF.

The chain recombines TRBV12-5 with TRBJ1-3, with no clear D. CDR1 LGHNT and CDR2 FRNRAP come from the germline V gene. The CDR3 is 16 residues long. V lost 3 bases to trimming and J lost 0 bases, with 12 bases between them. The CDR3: CASGFWEPLSGNTIYF. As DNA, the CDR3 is TGTGCTAGTGGTTTCTGGGAGCCTCTCTCTGGAAACACCATATATTTT.

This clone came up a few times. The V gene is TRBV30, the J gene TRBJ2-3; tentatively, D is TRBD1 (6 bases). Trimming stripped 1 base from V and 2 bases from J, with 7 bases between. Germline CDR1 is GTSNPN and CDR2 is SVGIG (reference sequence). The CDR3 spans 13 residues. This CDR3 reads CAWSGTVTDTQYF. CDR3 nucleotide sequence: TGTGCCTGGAGTGGGACAGTCACAGATACGCAGTATTTT.

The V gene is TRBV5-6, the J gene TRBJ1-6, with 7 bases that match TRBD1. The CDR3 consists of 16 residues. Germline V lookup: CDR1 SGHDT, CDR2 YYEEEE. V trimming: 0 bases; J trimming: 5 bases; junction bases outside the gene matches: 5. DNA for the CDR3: TGTGCCAGCAGCTTGGGACAGGGAGAGAATAATTCACCCCTCCACTTT. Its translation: CASSLGQGENNSPLHF.

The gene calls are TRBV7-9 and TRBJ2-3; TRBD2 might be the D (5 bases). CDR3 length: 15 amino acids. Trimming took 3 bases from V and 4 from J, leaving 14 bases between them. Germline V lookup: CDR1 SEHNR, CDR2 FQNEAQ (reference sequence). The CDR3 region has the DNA TGTGCCAGCAGCTTGAAGAGGGAGTGGCCAGATACGCAGTATTTT. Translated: CASSLKREWPDTQYF.

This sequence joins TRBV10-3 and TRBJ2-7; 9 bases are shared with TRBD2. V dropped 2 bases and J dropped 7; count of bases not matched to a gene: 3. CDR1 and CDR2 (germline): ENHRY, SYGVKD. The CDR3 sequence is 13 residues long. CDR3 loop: CAISEAGGNEQYF. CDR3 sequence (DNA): TGTGCCATCAGTGAGGCGGGAGGGAATGAGCAGTACTTC.

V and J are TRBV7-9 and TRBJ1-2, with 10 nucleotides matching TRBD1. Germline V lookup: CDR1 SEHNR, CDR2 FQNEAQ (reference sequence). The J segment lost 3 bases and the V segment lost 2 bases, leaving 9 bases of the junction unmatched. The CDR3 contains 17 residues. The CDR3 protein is CASSLSRTGGLYYGYTF. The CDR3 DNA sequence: TGTGCCAGCAGCTTATCCCGGACAGGGGGATTATACTATGGCTACACCTTC.

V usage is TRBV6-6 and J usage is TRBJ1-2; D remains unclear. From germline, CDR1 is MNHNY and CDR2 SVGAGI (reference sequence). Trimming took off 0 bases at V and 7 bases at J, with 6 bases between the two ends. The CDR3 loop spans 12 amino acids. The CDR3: CASSYSEGGYTF. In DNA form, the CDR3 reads TGTGCCAGCAGTTACTCGGAGGGTGGCTACACCTTC.

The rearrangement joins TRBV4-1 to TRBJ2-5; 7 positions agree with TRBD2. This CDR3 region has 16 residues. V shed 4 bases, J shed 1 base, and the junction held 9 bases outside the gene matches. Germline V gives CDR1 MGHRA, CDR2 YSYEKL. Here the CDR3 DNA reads TGCGCCAGCAGCCCGACCCCTACTAGCGCCCAAGAGACCCAGTACTTC. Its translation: CASSPTPTSAQETQYF.

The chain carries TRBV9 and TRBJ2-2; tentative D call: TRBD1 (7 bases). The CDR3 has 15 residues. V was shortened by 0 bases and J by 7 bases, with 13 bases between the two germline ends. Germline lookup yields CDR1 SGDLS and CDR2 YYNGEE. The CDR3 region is CASSVEQGRNGELFF. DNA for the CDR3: TGTGCCAGCAGCGTAGAACAGGGGAGGAACGGGGAGCTGTTTTTT.

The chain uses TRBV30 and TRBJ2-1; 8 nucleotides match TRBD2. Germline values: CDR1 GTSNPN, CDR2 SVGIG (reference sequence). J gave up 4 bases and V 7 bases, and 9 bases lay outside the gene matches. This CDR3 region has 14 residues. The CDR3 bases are TGTGCCTCAGCCGGGACTAGTTTATACAATGAGCAGTTCTTC. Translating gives CASAGTSLYNEQFF.

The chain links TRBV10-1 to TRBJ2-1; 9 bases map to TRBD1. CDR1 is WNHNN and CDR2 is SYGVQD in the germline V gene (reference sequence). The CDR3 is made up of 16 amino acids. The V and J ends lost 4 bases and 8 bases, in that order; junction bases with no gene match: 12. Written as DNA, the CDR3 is TGCGCCAGCAGTGTCTCCGGGACAGGGCTCCCGCATGAGCAGTTCTTC. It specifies CASSVSGTGLPHEQFF.

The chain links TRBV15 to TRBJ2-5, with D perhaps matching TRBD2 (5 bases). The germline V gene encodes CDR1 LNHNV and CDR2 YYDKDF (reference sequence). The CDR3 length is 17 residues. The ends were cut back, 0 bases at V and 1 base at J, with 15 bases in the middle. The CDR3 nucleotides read TGTGCCACCAGCAGAGATCGAGGGAGTGTGCCCCAAGAGACCCAGTACTTC. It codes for CATSRDRGSVPQETQYF.

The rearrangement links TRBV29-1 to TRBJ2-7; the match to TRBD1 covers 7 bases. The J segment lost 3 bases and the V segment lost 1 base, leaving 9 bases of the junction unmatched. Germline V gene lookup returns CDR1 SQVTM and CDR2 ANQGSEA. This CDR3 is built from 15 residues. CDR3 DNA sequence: TGCAGCGTTGAAGTCGGAACAGGGGCTGGCTACGAGCAGTACTTC. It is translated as CSVEVGTGAGYEQYF.

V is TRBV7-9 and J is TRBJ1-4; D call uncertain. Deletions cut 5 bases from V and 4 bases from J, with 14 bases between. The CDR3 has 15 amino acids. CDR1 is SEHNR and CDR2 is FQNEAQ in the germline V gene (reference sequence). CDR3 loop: CASSPSALSNEKLFF. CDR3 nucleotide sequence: TGTGCCAGCAGCCCGTCTGCCCTGAGTAATGAAAAACTGTTTTTT. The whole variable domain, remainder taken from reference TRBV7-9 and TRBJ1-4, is DTGVSQNPRHKITKRGQNVTFRCDPISEHNRLYWYRQTLGQGPEFLTYFQNEAQLEKSRLLSDRFSAERPKGSFSTLEIQRTEQGDSAMYLCASSPSALSNEKLFFGSGTQLSVL.